One sample yielded the 25 T cell receptor beta chains listed below, sequenced in a study of CD8 T cells in ankylosing spondylitis. Their specific antigens are unknown. From the 5' RACE reads, TCRdb called clonotypes with MiXCR, one entry per CDR3 protein. The sample has about 540,000 distinct CDR3 sequences; about an eighth are singletons. The study, taken as a whole, reports: The study identified a TCR beta motif of roughly eight highly homologous variants that appeared characteristic of ankylosing spondylitis blood.

Sample: blood, either unsorted or a sorted T cell fraction (not recorded which). The receptor set was obtained from a male donor with ankylosing spondylitis.

The chain employs TRBV24-1 and TRBJ2-5; D call uncertain. The CDR3 covers 15 residues. In germline, CDR1 is KGHDR, CDR2 SFDVKD. V was trimmed by 3 bases and J by 2 bases, leaving 12 bases between them. CDR3 in amino acids: CATSDPALAQETQYF. The CDR3 DNA sequence: TGTGCCACCAGTGATCCCGCCTTAGCTCAAGAGACCCAGTACTTC.

V gene TRBV5-6 combines with J gene TRBJ2-2, with D uncertain. This CDR3 comprises 15 residues. V lost 2 bases and J 0 bases, leaving 8 bases between the germline ends. Germline assignment: CDR1 SGHDT and CDR2 YYEEEE. The CDR3 DNA sequence: TGTGCCAGCAGCTTTCCCAGCTCGAACACCGGGGAGCTGTTTTTT. Protein product: CASSFPSSNTGELFF.

This clonotype showed up just a few times. CDR3 DNA sequence: TGTGCCAGCTCACCGGCGACTAGCGGGTTGTTTGAGCAGTTCTTC. Protein: CASSPATSGLFEQFF. This chain connects TRBV18 to TRBJ2-1; the match to TRBD2 covers 10 bases. The CDR3 spans 15 residues. V lost 3 bases to trimming and J lost 9 bases; unmatched junction nucleotides: 8. Germline CDR1 KGHSH, CDR2 LQKENI.

The chain couples TRBV20-1 to TRBJ1-1, with 7 bases that match TRBD1. The CDR3 has 15 residues. CDR1 DFQATT and CDR2 SNEGSKA come from the germline V gene (reference sequence). V shed 0 bases, J shed 1 base, and the junction held 5 bases outside the gene matches. The CDR3 sequence: CSARDDRTGNTEAFF. CDR3 DNA sequence: TGCAGTGCTAGAGATGATCGGACAGGGAACACTGAAGCTTTCTTT.

V usage is TRBV7-2 and J usage is TRBJ1-2; the D gene is possibly TRBD1 (5 bases). V dropped 1 base and J dropped 3 bases, with 12 bases sitting between them. This CDR3 has 15 amino acids. CDR1 and CDR2 (germline): SGHTA, FQGNSA. The chain's CDR3 is CASSLGGAADYGYTF. DNA of the CDR3: TGTGCCAGCAGCTTAGGAGGGGCCGCGGACTATGGCTACACCTTC.

The genes are TRBV5-6 and TRBJ2-5; D gene uncertain. The ends were cut back, 4 bases at V and 3 bases at J, with 19 bases in the middle. The V gene's germline CDR1 is SGHDT and CDR2 YYEEEE. This CDR3 has 16 amino acids. For the CDR3, the DNA is TGTGCCAGCAGCAGCAGTTCCCGGAGTTTTGAAGAGACCCAGTACTTC. Protein: CASSSSSRSFEETQYF.

The sample holds many counts of this clonotype. The J gene is TRBJ1-2, the V gene TRBV12-3 or TRBV12-4; possibly TRBD1 for D (5 bases). The CDR3 runs to 15 residues. V lost 5 bases and J lost 4, with 17 bases in between. Here the CDR3 DNA reads TGTGCCAGCAGTCCAAACAGGAAGCTAATCTATGGCTACACCTTC. Translated: CASSPNRKLIYGYTF.

This clonotype was picked up many times. The V and J genes are TRBV12-3 or TRBV12-4 and TRBJ2-5, with 8 bases identical to TRBD1. J lost 5 bases, V lost 8 bases, and 7 bases had no gene match. The CDR3 consists of 13 residues. This CDR3 is CASRGQGWETQYF. For the CDR3, the DNA is TGTGCCAGCCGTGGACAGGGCTGGGAGACCCAGTACTTC.

The CDR3 sequence is CASSPGTSAPGELFF. CDR3 in DNA: TGCGCCAGCAGCCCGGGGACTAGTGCGCCCGGGGAGCTGTTTTTT. This sequence joins TRBV5-1 and TRBJ2-2, with TRBD2 identical over 8 bases. The germline V gene has CDR1 SGHRS and CDR2 YFSETQ. The ends lost 4 bases at V and 6 bases at J; junction bases unmatched: 8. This CDR3 has 15 amino acids. Using reference TRBV5-1 and TRBJ2-2 for the parts outside the CDR3, the full variable domain is KAGVTQTPRYLIKTRGQQVTLSCSPISGHRSVSWYQQTPGQGLQFLFEYFSETQRNKGNFPGRFSGRQFSNSRSEMNVSTLELGDSALYLCASSPGTSAPGELFFGEGSRLTVL.

V is TRBV10-2 and J is TRBJ2-5; 7 bases line up with TRBD1. The CDR3 is 13 amino acids. Germline V gives CDR1 WSHSY, CDR2 SAAADI. The V and J ends lost 10 bases and 4 bases, in that order; junction bases with no gene match: 9. The CDR3, as DNA: TGCGCCACCAGGGGGTCCAGTGGAGAGACCCAGTACTTC. It translates to CATRGSSGETQYF.

This clonotype came up many times. The chain recombines TRBV20-1 with TRBJ2-2; TRBD2 agrees at 7 bases. The CDR3 loop spans 13 amino acids. J gave up 1 base and V 6 bases, and 2 bases lay outside the gene matches. Germline V gene lookup returns CDR1 DFQATT and CDR2 SNEGSKA (reference sequence). The DNA of the CDR3 is TGCAGTGCCCAGCGGGAGAACACCGGGGAGCTGTTTTTT. It translates to CSAQRENTGELFF.

This clonotype has only a few counts. This chain connects TRBV7-2 to TRBJ2-3, with a weak D call TRBD2 (5 bases). Trimming took off 4 bases at V and 6 bases at J, with 11 bases between the two ends. Germline CDR1 and CDR2: SGHTA and FQGNSA. The CDR3 runs 13 residues. CDR3 amino acids: CASSSAGLDTQYF. In nucleotides, the CDR3 is TGTGCCAGCAGCTCGGCGGGCTTGGATACGCAGTATTTT.

This clonotype appeared a few times. The chain joins TRBV5-1 to TRBJ2-1; no definite D call. CDR3 length: 15 residues. V was clipped by 4 bases and J by 0 bases, with 11 bases between them. Germline V CDR1 and CDR2: SGHRS, YFSETQ. The CDR3 protein is CASSNGEYSYNEQFF. The CDR3 coding sequence is TGCGCCAGCAGCAACGGCGAATACTCCTACAATGAGCAGTTCTTC.

This clonotype has only a few counts. This chain joins TRBV5-1 and TRBJ1-1; 7 bases are shared with TRBD1. The CDR3 is 14 residues long. The germline V gene encodes CDR1 SGHRS and CDR2 YFSETQ. V was pared by 6 bases and J by 0 bases, with 5 bases of the junction left unmatched. This chain's CDR3 is CASTLGTVNTEAFF. As DNA, the CDR3 is TGCGCCAGCACCCTCGGGACAGTGAACACTGAAGCTTTCTTT.

The rearrangement joins TRBV11-2 to TRBJ2-1; no reliable D call. Trimming removed 7 bases from V and 3 bases from J, with 16 bases in between. In germline, CDR1 is SGHAT, CDR2 FQNNGV. The CDR3 covers 15 residues. Here the CDR3 DNA reads TGTGCCAGCACCCTCCTAGGATCTTACTACAATGAGCAGTTCTTC. As protein: CASTLLGSYYNEQFF. Together with reference TRBV11-2 and TRBJ2-1, the CDR3 gives the full variable domain: EAGVAQSPRYKIIEKRQSVAFWCNPISGHATLYWYQQILGQGPKLLIQFQNNGVVDDSQLPKDRFSAERLKGVDSTLKIQPAKLEDSAVYLCASTLLGSYYNEQFFGPGTRLTVL.

The rearrangement links TRBV20-1 to TRBJ2-2; no reliable D call. The germline gives CDR1 DFQATT, CDR2 SNEGSKA (reference sequence). The length of the CDR3 is 14 residues. V was shortened by 4 bases and J by 1 base, with 10 bases between the two germline ends. The CDR3: CSAKPELNTGELFF. The CDR3 DNA reads as TGCAGTGCTAAACCCGAACTGAACACCGGGGAGCTGTTTTTT.

This clonotype was detected a few times. The V gene is TRBV9, the J gene TRBJ2-1, with 12 bases lining up with TRBD2. The CDR3 has 15 amino acids. J gave up 5 bases and V 2 bases, and 2 bases lay outside the gene matches. CDR1 is SGDLS, CDR2 YYNGEE, per germline. CDR3 nucleotides: TGTGCCAGCAGCGTGACTAGCGGGAGCAACAATGAGCAGTTCTTC. It translates to CASSVTSGSNNEQFF.

CDR3 sequence reads: CASSYSTGNYGYTF. CDR3 nucleotides: TGTGCCAGCAGTTACTCAACGGGGAACTATGGCTACACCTTC. The genes are TRBV6-5 and TRBJ1-2, with D unclear. Trimming stripped 0 bases from V and 2 bases from J, with 7 bases between. The length of the CDR3 is 14 residues. Per the germline V gene, CDR1 is MNHEY and CDR2 is SVGAGI.

This clonotype was picked up a small number of times. The CDR3 region is CASSLASPGAKEQYF. The CDR3 bases are TGTGCCAGCAGCTTAGCAAGTCCGGGGGCGAAAGAGCAGTACTTC. This rearrangement joins TRBV7-2 to TRBJ2-7; D may correspond to TRBD1 or TRBD2 (6 bases each). Trimming took off 0 bases at V and 7 bases at J, with 16 bases between the two ends. The CDR3 has 15 residues. The germline V gene encodes CDR1 SGHTA and CDR2 FQGNSA.

Ten or more counts support this clonotype. The chain carries TRBV20-1 and TRBJ2-3, with TRBD2 as a possible D gene (5 bases). This CDR3 comprises 14 residues. Between the trimmed V and J ends, which lost 2 bases and 0 bases, there was a span of 9 bases. Germline V lookup: CDR1 DFQATT, CDR2 SNEGSKA (reference sequence). Here the CDR3 DNA reads TGCAGTGCTAGATTGGGCGGGAGCACAGATACGCAGTATTTT. It yields the protein CSARLGGSTDTQYF.

This clonotype appeared a few times. The chain joins TRBV7-9 to TRBJ2-1, with 8 bases identical to TRBD1. Trimming at V came to 6 bases and at J to 6 bases, leaving 10 bases not matched to a gene. The CDR3 runs 15 residues. The germline V gene encodes CDR1 SEHNR and CDR2 FQNEAQ (reference sequence). The chain's CDR3 is CASSLQADRGNEQFF. Written as DNA, the CDR3 is TGTGCCAGCAGTCTGCAGGCCGACAGGGGCAATGAGCAGTTCTTC.

The rearrangement links TRBV5-6 to TRBJ2-1, with 13 bases lining up with TRBD2. With 3 bases clipped from V and 8 bases from J, the junction kept 2 bases outside the gene matches. CDR3 length equals 14 residues. Germline-derived CDR1 and CDR2 are SGHDT and YYEEEE. DNA of the CDR3: TGTGCCAGCAGCTGGACTAGCGGGAGATATGAGCAGTTCTTC. Amino acids: CASSWTSGRYEQFF.

The J gene is TRBJ1-2, the V gene TRBV20-1, with D tentatively TRBD1 (5 bases). This CDR3 has 14 residues. Germline CDR1 and CDR2: DFQATT and SNEGSKA (reference sequence). V was clipped by 6 bases and J by 3 bases, with 17 bases between them. The DNA for the CDR3 is TGCAGTGCCCGGATGTACCGGGACGACTATGGCTACACCTTC. Encoded protein: CSARMYRDDYGYTF.

This clonotype has more than one count but fewer than ten. The chain couples TRBV20-1 to TRBJ2-7; D is possibly TRBD1 (5 bases). Trimming stripped 0 bases from V and 2 bases from J, with 8 bases between. This CDR3 is 13 amino acids long. Germline CDR1 is DFQATT and CDR2 is SNEGSKA (reference sequence). The CDR3 nucleotides read TGCAGTGCTAGAGATGGGGCGGCCTACGAGCAGTACTTC. This codes for CSARDGAAYEQYF.

This clonotype has ten or more counts. The J gene is TRBJ2-5, the V gene TRBV12-3 or TRBV12-4, with D tentatively TRBD1 (6 bases). The V end was cut by 6 bases, the J end by 5 bases, with 13 bases between. The length of the CDR3 is 13 residues. CDR3 sequence: CASSPQGLETQYF. The CDR3 DNA is TGTGCCAGCAGCCCACAGGGCCTCGAGACCCAGTACTTC.